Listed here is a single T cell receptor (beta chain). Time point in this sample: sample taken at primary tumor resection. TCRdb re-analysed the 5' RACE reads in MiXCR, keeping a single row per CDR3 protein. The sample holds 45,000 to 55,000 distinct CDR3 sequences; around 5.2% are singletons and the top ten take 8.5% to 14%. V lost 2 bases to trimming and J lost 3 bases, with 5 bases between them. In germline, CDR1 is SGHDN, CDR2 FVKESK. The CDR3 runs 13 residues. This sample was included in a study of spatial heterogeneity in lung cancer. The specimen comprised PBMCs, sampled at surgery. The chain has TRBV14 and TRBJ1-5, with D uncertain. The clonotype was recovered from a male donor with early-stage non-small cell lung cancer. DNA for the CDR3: TGTGCCAGCAGCCAACAATCCAATCAGCCCCAGCATTTT. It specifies CASSQQSNQPQHF.